These T cell receptor beta chains were read from a single sample in a study of OX40 agonist ivuxolimab in advanced cancers. TCRdb's copy holds only in-frame clones and misses some; the assay was immunoSEQ multiplex PCR. The profile covers tens of thousands of clones, with 65% to 85% appearing a single time and roughly 2% taken by the ten largest. The source material was CD4+ or CD8+ T cells sorted from blood, sampled in a trial of the OX40 agonist ivuxolimab. All receptors come from an adult with an advanced solid tumor such as melanoma, head and neck, liver or kidney cancer. Both conserved end residues are part of each CDR3. D genes are given only for firm matches. Where a row states a size, it is once, few, many or the class of an expanded clone; other rows omit it.

v_gene	j_gene	abundance	d_gene	CDR3nt	CDR3aa
TRBV28	TRBJ1-2	-	-	TGTGCCAGCGGGACTGGACGAGCTAACTATGGCTACACCTTC	CASGTGRANYGYTF
TRBV11-2	TRBJ1-5	-	TRBD1	TGTGCCAGCAGCCGGACAGGGTACGATCAGCCCCAGCATTTT	CASSRTGYDQPQHF
TRBV30	TRBJ2-3	-	TRBD2	TGTGCCTGGAGTCGTGGGACTAGGTTGAATACGCAGTATTTT	CAWSRGTRLNTQYF
TRBV19	TRBJ2-2	-	-	TGTGCCAGTAGTTTCTCCCGCCTCACCGGGGAGCTGTTTTTT	CASSFSRLTGELFF
TRBV6-5	TRBJ2-7	-	-	TGTGCCAGCAGTTTGGGGGGGACAGGCACCTACGAGCAGTACTTC	CASSLGGTGTYEQYF
TRBV30	TRBJ1-5	-	TRBD1	TGTGCCTGCGACAGGGGTAGCAATCAGCCCCAGCATTTT	CACDRGSNQPQHF
TRBV28	TRBJ2-1	-	TRBD2	TGTGCCAGCAGTTTACAGGGACTAGCGGGAGTTTCGTTCTTC	CASSLQGLAGVSFF
TRBV27	TRBJ1-5	-	TRBD1	TGTGCCAGCAGTCTTGGGACAGGGGGCGGCGGCAATCAGCCCCAGCATTTT	CASSLGTGGGGNQPQHF
TRBV16	TRBJ2-2	-	-	TGTGCCAGCAGCCAATCGGGACTCTTTGCCGGGGAGCTGTTTTTT	CASSQSGLFAGELFF
TRBV6-5	TRBJ2-3	-	-	TGTGCCAGCAGTTCCTCCGCAGATACGCAGTATTTT	CASSSSADTQYF
TRBV6-1	TRBJ2-1	-	TRBD2	TGTGCCAGCAGAGCTAGCGGGTCCTACAATGAGCAGTTCTTC	CASRASGSYNEQFF
TRBV7-9	TRBJ2-2	-	-	TGTGCCAGCAGCTTAGCGGGGCGGCCCGGGGAGCTGTTTTTT	CASSLAGRPGELFF
TRBV23-1	TRBJ2-7	-	-	TGCGCCAGCAGTCGGCTAAAGCCTAGGGGGGGACCCTACGAGCAGTACTTC	CASSRLKPRGGPYEQYF
TRBV6-5	TRBJ1-1	-	-	TGTGCCAGCAGTTACTATCGGACAGTTAACACTGAAGCTTTCTTT	CASSYYRTVNTEAFF
TRBV5-1	TRBJ1-2	-	TRBD1	TGCGCCAGCGGAACCGGGACAGGGGGCGACTATGGCTACACCTTC	CASGTGTGGDYGYTF
TRBV6-6	TRBJ2-7	-	-	TGTGCCAGCGGTAAAGACTACGAGCAGTACTTC	CASGKDYEQYF
TRBV4-1	TRBJ2-4	-	TRBD2	TGCGCCAGCAGCCAAGTTGACGGGAGGTGGGCCAAAAACATTCAGTACTTC	CASSQVDGRWAKNIQYF
TRBV28	TRBJ2-7	-	TRBD2	TGTGCCAGCAGCTTTATAGCGGGAGTAAGGAACGAGCAGTACTTC	CASSFIAGVRNEQYF
TRBV29-1	TRBJ1-1	-	-	TGCAGCGTTTGGGTTAACGGGGCCCGAAATAGGGAGATGAACACTGAAGCTTTCTTT	CSVWVNGARNREMNTEAFF
TRBV2	TRBJ1-2	-	TRBD1	TGTGCCAGCAGACACACAGTACTCAGGGGGCCTAACTATGGCTACACCTTC	CASRHTVLRGPNYGYTF
TRBV18	TRBJ1-5	few	-	TGTGCCAGCTCACCCAGGGAAGGGGCGCAGCCCCAGCATTTT	CASSPREGAQPQHF
TRBV28	TRBJ1-4	-	-	TGTGCCAGCAGTTTTGCAACAACTAATGAAAAACTGTTTTTT	CASSFATTNEKLFF
TRBV15	TRBJ2-7	-	-	TGTGCCACCAGCAGAGTGGGAAGCGGCTCCTACGAGCAGTACTTC	CATSRVGSGSYEQYF
TRBV20-1	TRBJ2-1	-	-	TGCAGTGCTGAGATATACAATGAGCAGTTCTTC	CSAEIYNEQFF
TRBV5-4	TRBJ2-3	-	-	TGTGCCAGCAGCCCGGTCGGGGGGCGCGCAGATACGCAGTATTTT	CASSPVGGRADTQYF
TRBV6-5	TRBJ1-1	-	-	TGTGCCAGCAGCCGACCACAGTACACTGAAGCTTTCTTT	CASSRPQYTEAFF
TRBV9	TRBJ1-1	-	TRBD1	TGTGCCAGCAGCGATGACAGGGGGCGCACTGAAGCTTTCTTT	CASSDDRGRTEAFF
TRBV27	TRBJ2-1	-	-	TGTGCCAGCAGTTCTGGATGGGCCTCATACAATGAGCAGTTCTTC	CASSSGWASYNEQFF
TRBV6-4	TRBJ2-2	-	-	TGTGCCAGCAGTGACTTGAACAGGAAGCTGTTTTTT	CASSDLNRKLFF
TRBV5-1	TRBJ2-3	-	TRBD1	TGCGCCAGCAGCTTCCCGACAGGGGTCACAGATACGCAGTATTTT	CASSFPTGVTDTQYF
TRBV5-1	TRBJ2-2	once	-	TGCGCCAGCAGGATGATTGGGCGACGGTCCGGGGAGCTGTTTTTT	CASRMIGRRSGELFF
TRBV28	TRBJ2-2	once	TRBD1	TGTGCCAGCAGTTTCCTTGACAGGGACACCGGGGAGCTGTTTTTT	CASSFLDRDTGELFF
TRBV19	TRBJ2-7	-	TRBD2	TGTGCCAGTAGTGTCAGCAGCGGGAACTACGAGCAGTACTTC	CASSVSSGNYEQYF
TRBV11-3	TRBJ1-2	-	-	TGTGCCAGCAGCCGAGGGGGAGGCTATGGCTACACCTTC	CASSRGGGYGYTF
TRBV11-2	TRBJ1-1	-	-	TGTGCCAGCAGCTTCTCGGCAGGGACCCCTCTTATGAACACTGAAGCTTTCTTT	CASSFSAGTPLMNTEAFF
TRBV9	TRBJ2-7	once	-	TGTGCCAGCAGCGTAGTCTTGTGGTCCGAGCAGTACTTC	CASSVVLWSEQYF
TRBV9	TRBJ2-2	-	TRBD2	TGTGCCAGCAGCGTAACAGGAACGGGACTAGGGAAGTCTAGCACCGGGGAGCTGTTTTTT	CASSVTGTGLGKSSTGELFF
TRBV28	TRBJ2-1	once	-	TGTGCCAGCAGTACCCCTTTGCCTAGCGTCCATGAGCAGTTCTTC	CASSTPLPSVHEQFF
TRBV6-6	TRBJ2-7	-	TRBD1	TGTGCCAGCAAAAGTGGGACAGGGGGAGGCGAGCAGTACTTC	CASKSGTGGGEQYF
TRBV6-1	TRBJ2-7	-	TRBD2	TGTGCCAGCAGTGTTAGCGGGCCGCCGGGGGGGCAGTACTTC	CASSVSGPPGGQYF
TRBV5-8	TRBJ2-5	-	-	TGTGCCAGCAGCTGGGGTCCCGGAAAAGAGACCCAGTACTTC	CASSWGPGKETQYF
TRBV5-6	TRBJ1-2	-	-	TGTGCCAGCAGCCCCCTCCTCTTGGACTATGGCTACACCTTC	CASSPLLLDYGYTF
TRBV10-3	TRBJ1-5	-	TRBD1	TGTGCCACCAGGGGGGACCTTTATAGCAATCAGCCCCAGCATTTT	CATRGDLYSNQPQHF
TRBV28	TRBJ2-3	-	-	TGTGCCAGCAGTTTAATTGGACCCGGGCTGGATACGCAGTATTTT	CASSLIGPGLDTQYF
TRBV9	TRBJ1-2	-	-	TGTGCCAGCAGCGGGGACCCCCGAGGGAACTATGGCTACACCTTC	CASSGDPRGNYGYTF
TRBV5-1	TRBJ1-4	few	TRBD1	TGCGCCAGCAAGGAGGGACAGGGCGTTGAAAAACTGTTTTTT	CASKEGQGVEKLFF
TRBV7-9	TRBJ1-2	-	TRBD1	TGTGCCAGCAGTCCGCAGGGGGCCCGACTCTCATATGGCTACACCTTC	CASSPQGARLSYGYTF
TRBV28	TRBJ2-5	-	-	TGTGCCAGCAGTTTAGATAGGGGGTCCCAAGAGACCCAGTACTTC	CASSLDRGSQETQYF
TRBV29-1	TRBJ1-3	-	-	TGCAGCGTGGTGGGGGCGGGAAACACCATATATTTT	CSVVGAGNTIYF
TRBV10-3	TRBJ1-2	once	-	TGTGCCATCAGTGAGTCAAGCGGCAGGGGATATGGCTACACCTTC	CAISESSGRGYGYTF
TRBV18	TRBJ1-2	once	-	TGTGCCAGCTCCGACGGACAGCCTAATTGCTACACCTTC	CASSDGQPNCYTF
TRBV2	TRBJ2-7	-	TRBD1	TGTGCCAGCAGTGGGCAACAGGGGTCCTACGAGCAGTACTTC	CASSGQQGSYEQYF
TRBV10-1	TRBJ2-4	once	-	TGCGCCAGAGCCGGGCCTCTCCATCCCAAAAACATTCAGCACTTC	CARAGPLHPKNIQHF
TRBV7-9	TRBJ2-7	medium-sized	-	TGTGCCAGCACATTCAGGGGGGACGGTAGGCAGTACTTC	CASTFRGDGRQYF
TRBV29-1	TRBJ2-1	few	TRBD2	TGCAGCGTTGCCTCCCCGGGGGGCAATGAGCAGTTCTTC	CSVASPGGNEQFF
TRBV28	TRBJ1-1	-	TRBD1	TGTGCCAGCAGTTTGTTAGGACAGGGGCGGACTACCTACATAGAAGCTTTCTTT	CASSLLGQGRTTYIEAFF
TRBV19	TRBJ2-7	-	TRBD1	TGTGCCAGTAGTCCTAGGACAGGGAGCATTTACGAGCAGTACTTC	CASSPRTGSIYEQYF